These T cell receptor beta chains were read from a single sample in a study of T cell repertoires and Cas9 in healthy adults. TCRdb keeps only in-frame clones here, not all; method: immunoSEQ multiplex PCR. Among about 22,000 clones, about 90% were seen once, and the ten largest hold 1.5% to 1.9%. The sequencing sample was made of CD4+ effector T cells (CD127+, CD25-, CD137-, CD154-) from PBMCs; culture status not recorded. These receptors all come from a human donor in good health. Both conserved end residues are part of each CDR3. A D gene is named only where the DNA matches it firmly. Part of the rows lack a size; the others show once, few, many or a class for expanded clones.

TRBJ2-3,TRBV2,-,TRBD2,CASTQRGPSTDTQYF,TGTGCCAGCACTCAGCGGGGGCCTAGCACAGATACGCAGTATTTT
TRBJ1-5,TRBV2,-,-,CASSPGGIPFSQPQHF,TGTGCCAGCAGCCCCGGCGGAATACCTTTTAGTCAGCCCCAGCATTTT
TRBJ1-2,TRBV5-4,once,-,CASSLVGADYGYTF,TGTGCCAGCAGCTTGGTGGGGGCGGACTATGGCTACACCTTC
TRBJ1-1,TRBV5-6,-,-,CASSLEVDGYTEAFF,TGTGCCAGCAGCTTGGAAGTGGACGGGTACACTGAAGCTTTCTTT
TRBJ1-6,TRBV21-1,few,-,CASSKSTGPSYNSPLHF,TGTGCCAGCAGCAAAAGTACAGGGCCCTCCTATAATTCACCCCTCCACTTT
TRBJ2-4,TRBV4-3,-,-,CASSHDHRATKNIQYF,TGCGCCAGCAGCCATGACCACAGGGCGACCAAAAACATTCAGTACTTC
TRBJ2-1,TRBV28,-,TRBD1,CASSLGQGLNEQFF,TGTGCCAGCAGTCTGGGACAGGGTCTGAATGAGCAGTTCTTC
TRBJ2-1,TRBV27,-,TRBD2,CASSLSGRGINEQFF,TGTGCCAGCAGTTTATCGGGGAGGGGAATCAATGAGCAGTTCTTC
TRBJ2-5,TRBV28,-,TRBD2,CASRWGGVETQYF,TGTGCCAGCAGGTGGGGGGGTGTGGAGACCCAGTACTTC
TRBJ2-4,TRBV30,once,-,CAWSVGGMGIQYF,TGTGCCTGGAGTGTTGGGGGGATGGGCATTCAGTACTTC
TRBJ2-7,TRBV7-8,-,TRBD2,CASSLVPMVAGVRSYEQYF,TGTGCCAGCAGCTTAGTACCCATGGTAGCGGGAGTTCGTTCATACGAGCAGTACTTC
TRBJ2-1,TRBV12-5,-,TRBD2,CASGSSGRRYGEQFF,TGTGCTAGTGGTTCTAGCGGGAGGAGGTATGGTGAGCAGTTCTTC
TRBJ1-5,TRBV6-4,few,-,CASSGVFSNQPQHF,TGTGCCAGCAGTGGTGTGTTTAGCAATCAGCCCCAGCATTTT
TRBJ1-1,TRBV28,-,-,CASSPAGDLDNEAFF,TGTGCCAGCAGTCCTGCAGGGGATTTGGACAATGAAGCTTTCTTT
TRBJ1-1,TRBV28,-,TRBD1,CASFWTGASTEAFF,TGTGCCAGTTTCTGGACAGGGGCCTCCACTGAAGCTTTCTTT
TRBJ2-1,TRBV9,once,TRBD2,CASSVLGGSSYNEQFF,TGTGCCAGCAGCGTATTGGGCGGGAGTTCCTACAATGAGCAGTTCTTC
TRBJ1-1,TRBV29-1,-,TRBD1,CSVDGKGAGNTEAFF,TGCAGCGTTGACGGCAAGGGGGCCGGGAACACTGAAGCTTTCTTT
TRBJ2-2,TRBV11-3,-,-,CASSFADGELFF,TGTGCCAGCAGCTTCGCGGACGGGGAGCTGTTTTTT
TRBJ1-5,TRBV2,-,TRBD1,CASSVDRDDQPQHF,TGTGCCAGCAGTGTAGACAGGGACGATCAGCCCCAGCATTTT
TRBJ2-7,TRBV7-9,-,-,CASTVDLGPYEQYF,TGTGCCAGCACAGTAGACCTCGGGCCCTACGAGCAGTACTTC
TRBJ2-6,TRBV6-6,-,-,CASSQSAGANVLTF,TGTGCCAGCAGCCAGTCGGCCGGGGCCAACGTCCTGACTTTC
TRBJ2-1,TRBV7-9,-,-,CASSLGTRGRHPYNEQFF,TGTGCCAGCAGCTTAGGGACCCGGGGCCGCCACCCCTACAATGAGCAGTTCTTC
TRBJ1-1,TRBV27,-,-,CASSLSHLGTEAFF,TGTGCCAGCAGTTTATCCCACTTGGGCACTGAAGCTTTCTTT
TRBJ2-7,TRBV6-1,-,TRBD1,CASSERSPGQVPYEQYF,TGTGCCAGCAGTGAAAGATCTCCGGGACAGGTGCCCTACGAGCAGTACTTC
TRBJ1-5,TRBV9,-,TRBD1,CASSGTGNNQPQHF,TGTGCCAGCAGCGGGACAGGGAACAATCAGCCCCAGCATTTT
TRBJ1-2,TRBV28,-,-,CASSPPGAYGYTF,TGTGCCAGCAGTCCCCCTGGGGCCTATGGCTACACCTTC
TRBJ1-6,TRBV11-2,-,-,CASSFTYNSPLHF,TGTGCCAGCAGCTTTACCTATAATTCACCCCTCCACTTT
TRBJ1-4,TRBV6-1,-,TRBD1,CASSTRQGSNEKLFF,TGTGCCAGCAGTACCCGACAGGGGAGTAATGAAAAACTGTTTTTT
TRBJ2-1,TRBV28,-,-,CASSLMAGLVESSYNEQFF,TGTGCCAGCAGTTTAATGGCTGGGCTGGTGGAAAGCTCCTACAATGAGCAGTTCTTC
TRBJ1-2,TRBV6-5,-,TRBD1,CASRGTGEAGYTF,TGTGCCAGCAGAGGGACAGGGGAGGCTGGCTACACCTTC